This TCR beta chain was identified during a study of blood T cell repertoires in COVID-19 (dated by TCRdb to 2018 to 2021). In the study overall: Collaborator samples came from the United States, Italy and Spain and covered acute and convalescent phases of COVID-19. The prospective study material was composed of cDNA or gDNA derived from T cells, B-cell-depleted T cells, or PBMCs. The dataset comprised deeply sampled blood TCRbeta repertoires from subjects exposed to, actively infected with, or recovered from COVID-19. A freely available public database, intended as a resource for researchers studying the immune response to SARS-CoV-2, is where the repertoires were released. Samples were obtained from the ongoing ImmuneRACE study (first 160 participants) and from some 1,200 subjects provided by 6 global collaborators. A de-identified subject ID, COVID-19 status, age in years and sex were almost always included in the sample metadata. Where available, HLA class I and class II types were obtained from metadata supplied by the sample provider rather than from assay-based typing.

The CDR3 sequence holds 14 residues, the cysteine and phenylalanine included. The CDR3 DNA has 42 bases and is translated from base 1. The V end gives up 7 bases and the J end 7 bases, leaving 9 bases in the junction not matched to a gene. The germline V gene specifies SGDLS as CDR1 and YYNGEE as CDR2. The paper's findings and limits, for the study overall: How much clinical and demographic metadata was included differed by source and by participant, and the metadata was provided uncurated.

In Seattle, one collaborating source enrolled patients while the infection was active and tracked those patients longitudinally over the course of disease. The collaborating institutions used their own protocols to collect whole blood in K2EDTA tubes. For TCRbeta analysis, collaborators shipped samples in one of three forms: frozen whole blood, isolated PBMCs, or DNA extracted from either of those sample types. The immunoSEQ Assay, a bias-controlled multiplex PCR, was used to amplify TCRbeta CDR3 regions from genomic DNA. As for how the authors treated the data: Nucleated cell counts per sample were estimated from amplification of reference gene primers within the assay. Sequence reads were collapsed and filtered to measure the absolute abundance of every unique TCRbeta CDR3 rearrangement. For each sample, productive Simpson clonality was calculated as the square root of Simpson's diversity index across productive rearrangements. This immuneACCESS table, as held by TCRdb, lists in-frame sequences with V and J called but not all clones. Of the missing ones, under half trace to an unresolved V gene in checked studies; the others have no known cause. The V and J calls and clone size come from that table; D and trimming were worked out from the DNA. A total of some 270,000 clones appear in this sample, nearly 90% of them only once. The top ten clones comprise 2.1% of the sample.

Turning to this clone: Its antigen remains undetermined. It has no much larger one-base neighbor in the sample; base qualities were not kept.

Sequenced sample: peripheral blood. The V and J segments used are TRBV9 and TRBJ2-1; TRBD2 aligns with 9 central bases. The TCR comes from an older woman with COVID-19, enrolled during active disease. The CDR3 has the sequence CASGLSGGWNEQFF. The DNA reads as follows: TGTGCCAGCGGGCTTAGCGGGGGTTGGAATGAGCAGTTCTTC.